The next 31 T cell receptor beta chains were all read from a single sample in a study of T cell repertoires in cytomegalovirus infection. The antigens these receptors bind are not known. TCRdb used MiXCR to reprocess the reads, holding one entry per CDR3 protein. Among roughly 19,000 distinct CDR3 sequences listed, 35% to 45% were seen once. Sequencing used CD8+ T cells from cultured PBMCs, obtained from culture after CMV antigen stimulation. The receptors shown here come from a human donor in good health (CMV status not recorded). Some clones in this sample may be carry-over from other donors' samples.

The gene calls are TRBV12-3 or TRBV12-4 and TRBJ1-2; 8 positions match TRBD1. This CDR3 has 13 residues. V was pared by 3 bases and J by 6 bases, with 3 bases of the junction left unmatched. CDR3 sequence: CASSFSRGHGYTF. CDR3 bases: TGTGCCAGCAGTTTTTCCAGGGGGCATGGCTACACCTTC.

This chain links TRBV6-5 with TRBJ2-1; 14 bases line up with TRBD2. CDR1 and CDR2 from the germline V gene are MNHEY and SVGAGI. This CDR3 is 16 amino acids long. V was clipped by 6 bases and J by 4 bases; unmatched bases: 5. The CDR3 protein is CASRRTSGRWYNEQFF. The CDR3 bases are TGTGCCAGCAGAAGGACTAGCGGGAGGTGGTACAATGAGCAGTTCTTC.

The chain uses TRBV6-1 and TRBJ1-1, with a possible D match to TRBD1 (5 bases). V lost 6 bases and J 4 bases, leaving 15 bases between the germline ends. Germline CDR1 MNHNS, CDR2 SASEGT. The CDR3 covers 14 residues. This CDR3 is CASRDLGGGTEAFF. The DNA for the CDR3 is TGTGCCAGCAGAGACCTCGGTGGGGGCACTGAAGCTTTCTTT.

CDR3 loop: CASRLGGTDTQYF. In DNA form, the CDR3 reads TGTGCCAGTAGACTCGGAGGGACAGATACGCAGTATTTT. The chain couples TRBV19 to TRBJ2-3; possibly TRBD2 for D (6 bases). CDR3 length equals 13 residues. V gave up 6 bases and J gave up 3 bases, with 10 bases separating them. Germline-derived CDR1 and CDR2 are LNHDA and SQIVND (reference sequence).

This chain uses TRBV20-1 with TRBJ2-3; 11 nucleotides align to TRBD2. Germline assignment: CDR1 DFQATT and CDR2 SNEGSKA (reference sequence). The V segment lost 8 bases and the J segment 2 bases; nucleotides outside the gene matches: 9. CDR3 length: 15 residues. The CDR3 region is CSSLGTSGFTDTQYF. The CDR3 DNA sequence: TGCAGTTCTTTGGGGACTAGCGGATTCACAGATACGCAGTATTTT.

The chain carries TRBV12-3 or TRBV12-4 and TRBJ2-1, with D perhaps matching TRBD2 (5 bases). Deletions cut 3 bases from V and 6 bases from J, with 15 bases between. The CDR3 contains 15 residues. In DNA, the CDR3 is TGTGCCAGCAGTTTTCCTCCGGGTGCGGGCAATGAGCAGTTCTTC. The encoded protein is CASSFPPGAGNEQFF.

The CDR3 bases are TGTGCCAGCAGTTTGGTCCCCCTGGGCAATCAGCCCCAGCATTTT. This sequence encodes CASSLVPLGNQPQHF. The chain has TRBV12-3 or TRBV12-4 and TRBJ1-5; D gene ambiguous. V lost 3 bases and J lost 2, with 11 bases in between. This CDR3 is 15 amino acids long.

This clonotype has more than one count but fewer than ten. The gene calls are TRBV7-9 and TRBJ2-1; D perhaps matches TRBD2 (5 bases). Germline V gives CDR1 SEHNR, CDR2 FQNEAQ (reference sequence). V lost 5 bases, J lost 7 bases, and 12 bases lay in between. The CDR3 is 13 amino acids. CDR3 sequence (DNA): TGTGCCAGCAGCACTAATCCGGGGAATGAGCAGTTCTTC. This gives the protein CASSTNPGNEQFF.

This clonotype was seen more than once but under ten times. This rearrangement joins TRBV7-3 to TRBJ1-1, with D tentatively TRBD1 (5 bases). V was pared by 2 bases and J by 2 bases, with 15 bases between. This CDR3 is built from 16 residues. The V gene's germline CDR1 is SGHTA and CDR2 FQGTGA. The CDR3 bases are TGTGCCAGCAGCTTATCCGGCCGGGGGGGAAACACTGAAGCTTTCTTT. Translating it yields CASSLSGRGGNTEAFF.

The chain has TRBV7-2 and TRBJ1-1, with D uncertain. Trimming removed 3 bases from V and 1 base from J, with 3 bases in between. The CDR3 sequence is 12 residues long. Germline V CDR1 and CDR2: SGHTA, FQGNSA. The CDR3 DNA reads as TGTGCCAGCAGCTTTTGGAACACTGAAGCTTTCTTT. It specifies CASSFWNTEAFF. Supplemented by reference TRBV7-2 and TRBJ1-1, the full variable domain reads GAGVSQSPSNKVTEKGKDVELRCDPISGHTALYWYRQSLGQGLEFLIYFQGNSAPDKSGLPSDRFSAERTGGSVSTLTIQRTQQEDSAVYLCASSFWNTEAFFGQGTRLTVV.

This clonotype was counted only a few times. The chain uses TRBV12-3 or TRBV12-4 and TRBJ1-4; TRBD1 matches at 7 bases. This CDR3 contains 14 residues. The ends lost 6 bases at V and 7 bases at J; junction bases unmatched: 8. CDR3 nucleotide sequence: TGTGCCAGCAGCCTCCGGGACAGTGGTGAAAAACTGTTTTTT. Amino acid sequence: CASSLRDSGEKLFF.

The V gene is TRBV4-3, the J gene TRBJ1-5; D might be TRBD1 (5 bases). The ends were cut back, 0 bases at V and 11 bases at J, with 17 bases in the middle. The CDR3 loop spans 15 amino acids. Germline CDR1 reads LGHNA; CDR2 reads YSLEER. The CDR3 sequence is CASSQDVGAGGTQHF. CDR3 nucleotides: TGCGCCAGCAGCCAAGATGTAGGGGCCGGGGGGACCCAGCATTTT.

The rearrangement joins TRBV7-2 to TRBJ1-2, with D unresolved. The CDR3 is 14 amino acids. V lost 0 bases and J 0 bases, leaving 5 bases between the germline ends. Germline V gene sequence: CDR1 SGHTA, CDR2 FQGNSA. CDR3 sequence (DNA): TGTGCCAGCAGCTTAGCCAGGTCTAACTATGGCTACACCTTC. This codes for CASSLARSNYGYTF.

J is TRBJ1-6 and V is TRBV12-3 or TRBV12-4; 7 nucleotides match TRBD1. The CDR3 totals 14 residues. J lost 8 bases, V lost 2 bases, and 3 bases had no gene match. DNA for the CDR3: TGTGCCAGCAGTTTAAAGGGGGCGGATTCACCCCTCCACTTT. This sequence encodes CASSLKGADSPLHF.

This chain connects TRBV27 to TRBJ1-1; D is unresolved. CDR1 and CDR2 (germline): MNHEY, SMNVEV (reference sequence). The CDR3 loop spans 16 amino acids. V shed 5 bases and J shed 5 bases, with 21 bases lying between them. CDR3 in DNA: TGTGCCAGCAGTACTTCAGACGGACGGCCGGGGACTGAAGCTTTCTTT. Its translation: CASSTSDGRPGTEAFF.

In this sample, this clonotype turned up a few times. The CDR3 region has the DNA TGCGCCAGCAGCCACACACTCCGGGCCAGGAGTTCGCCCCTCCACTTT. Residues: CASSHTLRARSSPLHF. The chain couples TRBV4-1 to TRBJ1-6; no firm D call. The V end lost 3 bases, the J end lost 13 bases, and 22 bases lay between the germline ends. Germline V gives CDR1 MGHRA, CDR2 YSYEKL. This CDR3 comprises 16 residues.

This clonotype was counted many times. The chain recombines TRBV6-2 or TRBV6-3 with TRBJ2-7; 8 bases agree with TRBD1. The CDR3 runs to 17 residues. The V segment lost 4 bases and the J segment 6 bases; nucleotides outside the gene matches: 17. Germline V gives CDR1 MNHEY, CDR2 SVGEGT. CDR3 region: CASSSSRQGRTHREQYF. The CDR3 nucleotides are TGTGCCAGCAGTTCCTCAAGACAGGGGAGAACGCATCGCGAGCAGTACTTC.

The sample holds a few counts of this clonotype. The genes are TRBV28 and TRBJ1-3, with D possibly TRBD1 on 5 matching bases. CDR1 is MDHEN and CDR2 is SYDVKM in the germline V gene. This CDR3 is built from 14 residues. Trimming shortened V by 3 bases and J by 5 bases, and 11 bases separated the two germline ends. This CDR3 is CASSLRGSRNTIYF. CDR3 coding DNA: TGTGCCAGCAGTTTGCGGGGGTCCCGAAACACCATATATTTT.

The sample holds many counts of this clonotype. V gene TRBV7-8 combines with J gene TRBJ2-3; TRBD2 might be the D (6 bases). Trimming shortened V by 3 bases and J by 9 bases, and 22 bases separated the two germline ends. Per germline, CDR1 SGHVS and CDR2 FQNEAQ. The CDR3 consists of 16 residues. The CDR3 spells CASSFLVDSAGYTQYF. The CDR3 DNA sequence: TGTGCCAGCAGCTTCCTCGTGGACTCAGCGGGCTACACGCAGTATTTT.

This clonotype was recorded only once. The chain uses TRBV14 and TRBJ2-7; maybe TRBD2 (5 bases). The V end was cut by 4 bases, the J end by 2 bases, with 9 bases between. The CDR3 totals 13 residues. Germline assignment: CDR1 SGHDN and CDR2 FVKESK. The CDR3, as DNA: TGTGCCAGCAGCCCAGCGGCCCCCTACGAGCAGTACTTC. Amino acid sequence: CASSPAAPYEQYF.

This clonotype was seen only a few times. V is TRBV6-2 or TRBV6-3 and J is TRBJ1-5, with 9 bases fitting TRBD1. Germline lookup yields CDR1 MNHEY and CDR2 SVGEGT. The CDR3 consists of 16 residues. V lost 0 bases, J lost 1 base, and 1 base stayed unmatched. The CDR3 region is CASSYSGQGSNQPQHF. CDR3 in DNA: TGTGCCAGCAGTTACTCTGGACAGGGGAGCAATCAGCCCCAGCATTTT.

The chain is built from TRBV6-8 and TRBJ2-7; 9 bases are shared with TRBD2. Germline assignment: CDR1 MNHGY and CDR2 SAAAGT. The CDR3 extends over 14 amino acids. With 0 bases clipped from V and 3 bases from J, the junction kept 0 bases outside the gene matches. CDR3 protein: CASSYSSGSYEQYF. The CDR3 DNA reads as TGTGCCAGCAGTTACTCTAGCGGGAGCTACGAGCAGTACTTC.

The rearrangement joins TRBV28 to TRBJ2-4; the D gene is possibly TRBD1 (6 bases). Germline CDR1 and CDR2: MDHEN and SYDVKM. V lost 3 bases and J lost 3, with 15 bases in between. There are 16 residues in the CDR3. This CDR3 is CASSFTPGVDKNIQYF. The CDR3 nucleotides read TGTGCCAGCAGTTTCACGCCAGGGGTGGACAAAAACATTCAGTACTTC.

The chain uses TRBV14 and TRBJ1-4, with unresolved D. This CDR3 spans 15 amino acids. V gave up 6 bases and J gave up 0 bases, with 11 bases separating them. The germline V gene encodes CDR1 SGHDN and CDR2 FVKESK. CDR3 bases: TGTGCCAGCAGTCCGGTCGGAGCAACTAATGAAAAACTGTTTTTT. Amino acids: CASSPVGATNEKLFF.

The CDR3 is CASSPRRADTQYF. The CDR3 bases are TGTGCCAGCAGTCCACGCAGGGCGGATACGCAGTATTTT. The V and J genes are TRBV27 and TRBJ2-3, with D possibly TRBD1 on 5 matching bases. The V gene lost 5 bases and the J gene lost 6 bases, with 12 bases spanning the gap. The CDR3 length is 13 residues. The germline CDR1 and CDR2 sequences are MNHEY and SMNVEV (reference sequence).

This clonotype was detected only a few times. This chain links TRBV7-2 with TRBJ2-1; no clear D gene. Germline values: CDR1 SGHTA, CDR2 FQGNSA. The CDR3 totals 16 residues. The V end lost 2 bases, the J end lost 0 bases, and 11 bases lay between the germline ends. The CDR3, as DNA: TGTGCCAGCAGCTTAAACGCAGGTAGCTCCTACAATGAGCAGTTCTTC. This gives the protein CASSLNAGSSYNEQFF. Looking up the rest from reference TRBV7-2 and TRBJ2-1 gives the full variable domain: GAGVSQSPSNKVTEKGKDVELRCDPISGHTALYWYRQSLGQGLEFLIYFQGNSAPDKSGLPSDRFSAERTGGSVSTLTIQRTQQEDSAVYLCASSLNAGSSYNEQFFGPGTRLTVL.

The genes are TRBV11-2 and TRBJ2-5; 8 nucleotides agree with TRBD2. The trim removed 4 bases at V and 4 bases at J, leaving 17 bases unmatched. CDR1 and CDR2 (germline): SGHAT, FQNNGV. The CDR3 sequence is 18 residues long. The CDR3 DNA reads TGTGCCAGCAGCTGGGCAGGACCGGGAGGGCCGTCAAGAGAGACCCAGTACTTC. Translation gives CASSWAGPGGPSRETQYF.

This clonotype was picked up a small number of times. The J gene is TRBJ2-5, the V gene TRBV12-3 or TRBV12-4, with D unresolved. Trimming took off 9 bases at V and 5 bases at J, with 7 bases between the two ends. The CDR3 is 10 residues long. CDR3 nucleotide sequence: TGTGCCAGTTCCGGGGAGACCCAGTACTTC. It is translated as CASSGETQYF.

The CDR3 region is CASRDRGYYEQYF. The CDR3 nucleotides are TGTGCCAGCAGGGACAGGGGATACTACGAGCAGTACTTC. The chain has TRBV27 and TRBJ2-7, with 9 bases that match TRBD1. The germline V gene has CDR1 MNHEY and CDR2 SMNVEV (reference sequence). The length of the CDR3 is 13 residues. With 6 bases clipped from V and 3 bases from J, the junction kept 3 bases outside the gene matches.

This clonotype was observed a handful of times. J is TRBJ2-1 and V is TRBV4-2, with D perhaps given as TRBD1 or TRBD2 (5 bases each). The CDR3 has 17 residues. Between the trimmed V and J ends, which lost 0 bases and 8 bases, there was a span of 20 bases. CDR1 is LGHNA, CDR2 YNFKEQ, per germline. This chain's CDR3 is CASSQDHRDPQPYEQFF. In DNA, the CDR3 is TGTGCCAGCAGCCAAGACCACCGGGACCCACAACCATATGAGCAGTTCTTC.

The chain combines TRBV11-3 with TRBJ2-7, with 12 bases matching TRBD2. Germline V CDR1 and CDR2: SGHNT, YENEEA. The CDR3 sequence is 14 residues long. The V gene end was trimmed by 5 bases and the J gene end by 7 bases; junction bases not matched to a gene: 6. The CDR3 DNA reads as TGTGCCAGCAGCCGCAAACTAGCGGGAGGAGAGCAGTACTTC. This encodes CASSRKLAGGEQYF.